This TCR beta chain was identified during a study of siplizumab effects on memory and regulatory T cells. Study observations and caveats: Sequences below about 10^-5 frequency were poorly captured. As a result, only a minor fraction of alloreactive clones mapped to unstimulated subsets. Siplizumab significantly lowered the alloreactive sequences that could be traced to unstimulated CD4+ memory cells. Treatment with siplizumab left mappable alloreactive CD4+ clones averaging nearly 70% Treg-derived, compared with 25% to 30% in controls.

As regards this clone: The antigen is unknown.

Assay used: immunoSEQ multiplex PCR; TCRdb lists only in-frame clones, some missing. This table holds about 68,000 clones, approximately 93% found once. The sample was CD8+ T cells sorted from blood. This TCR was sampled from a human donor in good health.

The CDR3 sequence: CASRTTGQGAYEQYF. The CDR3 bases are TGTGCCAGTAGAACTACTGGACAGGGAGCCTACGAGCAGTACTTC. The chain combines TRBV19 with TRBJ2-7; the match to TRBD1 covers 8 bases. The CDR3 length is 15 residues. With V trimmed by 6 bases and J by 2 bases, 9 bases remained unmatched. Germline assignment: CDR1 LNHDA and CDR2 SQIVND (reference sequence).